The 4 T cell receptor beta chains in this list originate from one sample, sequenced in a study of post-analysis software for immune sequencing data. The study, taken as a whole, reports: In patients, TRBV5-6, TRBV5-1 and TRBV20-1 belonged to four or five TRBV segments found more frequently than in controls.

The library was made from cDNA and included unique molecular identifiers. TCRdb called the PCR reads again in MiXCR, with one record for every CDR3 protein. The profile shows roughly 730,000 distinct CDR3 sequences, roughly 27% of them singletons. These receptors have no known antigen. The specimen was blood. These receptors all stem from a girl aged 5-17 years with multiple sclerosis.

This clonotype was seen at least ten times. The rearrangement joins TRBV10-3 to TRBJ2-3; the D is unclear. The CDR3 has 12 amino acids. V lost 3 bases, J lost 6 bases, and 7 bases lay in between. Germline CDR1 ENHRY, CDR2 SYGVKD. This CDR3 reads CAISDVEDTQYF. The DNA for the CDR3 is TGTGCCATCAGTGACGTGGAGGATACGCAGTATTTT.

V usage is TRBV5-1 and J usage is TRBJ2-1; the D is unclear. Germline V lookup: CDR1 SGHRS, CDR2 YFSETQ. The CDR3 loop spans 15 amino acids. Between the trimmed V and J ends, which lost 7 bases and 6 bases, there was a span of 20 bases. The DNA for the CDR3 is TGCGCCAGCGCCATACAAAGCTTTCGTTCCAATGAGCAGTTCTTC. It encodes CASAIQSFRSNEQFF.

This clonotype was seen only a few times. The CDR3 DNA reads as TGTGCCATCAGTGCGTCGGAAGAGACCCAGTACTTC. Protein: CAISASEETQYF. The gene calls are TRBV10-3 and TRBJ2-5; the D is unclear. The V gene lost 4 bases and the J gene lost 3 bases, with 6 bases spanning the gap. The CDR3 runs 12 residues. Germline V gene sequence: CDR1 ENHRY, CDR2 SYGVKD.

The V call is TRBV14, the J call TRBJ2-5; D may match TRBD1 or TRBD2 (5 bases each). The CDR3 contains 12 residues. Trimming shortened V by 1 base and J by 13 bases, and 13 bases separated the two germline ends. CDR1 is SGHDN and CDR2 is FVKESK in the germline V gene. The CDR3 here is CASSQGVEGLYF. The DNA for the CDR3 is TGTGCCAGCAGCCAAGGCGTCGAGGGGCTGTACTTC.